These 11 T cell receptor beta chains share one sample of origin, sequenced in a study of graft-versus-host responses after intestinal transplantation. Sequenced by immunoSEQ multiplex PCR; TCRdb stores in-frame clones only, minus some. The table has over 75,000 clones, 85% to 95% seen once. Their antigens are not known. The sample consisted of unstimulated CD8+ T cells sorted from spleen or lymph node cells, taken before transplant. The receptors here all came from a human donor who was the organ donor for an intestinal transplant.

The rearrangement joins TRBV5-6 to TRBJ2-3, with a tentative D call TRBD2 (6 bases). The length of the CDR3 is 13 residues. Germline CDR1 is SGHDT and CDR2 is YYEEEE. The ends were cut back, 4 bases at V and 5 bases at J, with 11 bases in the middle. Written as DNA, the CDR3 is TGTGCCAGCAGCCCAGCGGAGGGAGATACGCAGTATTTT. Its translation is CASSPAEGDTQYF.

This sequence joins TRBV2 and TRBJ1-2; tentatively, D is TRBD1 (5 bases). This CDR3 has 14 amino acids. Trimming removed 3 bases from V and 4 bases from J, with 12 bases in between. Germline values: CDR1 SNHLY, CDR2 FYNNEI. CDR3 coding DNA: TGTGCCAGCAGTGATTCGGGGGGTGGCTATGGCTACACCTTC. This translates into CASSDSGGGYGYTF.

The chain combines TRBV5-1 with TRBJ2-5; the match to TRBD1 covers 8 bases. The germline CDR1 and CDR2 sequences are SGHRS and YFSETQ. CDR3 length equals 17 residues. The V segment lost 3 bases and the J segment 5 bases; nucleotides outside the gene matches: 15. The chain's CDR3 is CASSSTGGPGPEETQYF. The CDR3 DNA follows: TGCGCCAGCAGCTCAACAGGGGGACCGGGACCGGAGGAGACCCAGTACTTC.

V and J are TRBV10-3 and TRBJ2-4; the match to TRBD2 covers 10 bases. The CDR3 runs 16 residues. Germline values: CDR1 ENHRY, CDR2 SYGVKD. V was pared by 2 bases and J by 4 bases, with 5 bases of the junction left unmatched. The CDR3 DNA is TGTGCCATCAGTGAGATCGGACTAGCGGTTAAAAACATTCAGTACTTC. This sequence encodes CAISEIGLAVKNIQYF.

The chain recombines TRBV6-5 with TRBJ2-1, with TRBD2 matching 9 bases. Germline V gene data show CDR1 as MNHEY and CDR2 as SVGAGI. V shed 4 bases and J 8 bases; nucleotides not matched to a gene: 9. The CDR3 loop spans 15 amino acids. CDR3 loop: CASSFSGSGYYEQFF. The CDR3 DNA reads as TGTGCCAGCAGTTTTAGCGGGAGTGGGTACTATGAGCAGTTCTTC.

CDR3 coding DNA: TGTGCCAGCGCTCCCGGGGGGGGTAGCGCATACGAGCAGTACTTC. Amino acids: CASAPGGGSAYEQYF. The J gene is TRBJ2-7, the V gene TRBV9; 8 bases map to TRBD2. Germline V lookup: CDR1 SGDLS, CDR2 YYNGEE. CDR3 length: 15 residues. The trim removed 7 bases at V and 4 bases at J, leaving 13 bases unmatched.

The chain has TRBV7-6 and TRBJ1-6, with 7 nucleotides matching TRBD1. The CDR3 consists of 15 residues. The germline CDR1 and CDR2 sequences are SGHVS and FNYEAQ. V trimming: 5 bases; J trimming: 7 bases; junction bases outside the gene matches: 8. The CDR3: CASSTYRGRNSPLHF. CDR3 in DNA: TGTGCCAGCAGCACCTACAGGGGACGCAATTCACCCCTCCACTTT.

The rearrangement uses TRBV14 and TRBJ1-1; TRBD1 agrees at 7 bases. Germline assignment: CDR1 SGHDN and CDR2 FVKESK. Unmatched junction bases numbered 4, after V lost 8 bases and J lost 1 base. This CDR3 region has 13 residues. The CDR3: CASSTGANTEAFF. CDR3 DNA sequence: TGTGCCAGCTCAACAGGGGCGAACACTGAAGCTTTCTTT.

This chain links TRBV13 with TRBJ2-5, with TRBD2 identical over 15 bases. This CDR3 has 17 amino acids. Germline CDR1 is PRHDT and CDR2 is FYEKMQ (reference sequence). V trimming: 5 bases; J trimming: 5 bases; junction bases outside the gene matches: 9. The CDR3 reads CASSTTPGLAGGETQYF. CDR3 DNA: TGTGCCAGCAGCACGACCCCTGGACTAGCGGGAGGGGAGACCCAGTACTTC.

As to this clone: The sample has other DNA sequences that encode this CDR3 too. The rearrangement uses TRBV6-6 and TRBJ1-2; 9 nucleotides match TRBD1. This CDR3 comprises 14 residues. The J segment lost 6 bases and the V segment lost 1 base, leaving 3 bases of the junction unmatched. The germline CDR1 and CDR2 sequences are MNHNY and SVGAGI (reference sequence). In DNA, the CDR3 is TGTGCCAGCAGTTACTATAGACAGGGGGATGGCTACACCTTC. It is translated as CASSYYRQGDGYTF.

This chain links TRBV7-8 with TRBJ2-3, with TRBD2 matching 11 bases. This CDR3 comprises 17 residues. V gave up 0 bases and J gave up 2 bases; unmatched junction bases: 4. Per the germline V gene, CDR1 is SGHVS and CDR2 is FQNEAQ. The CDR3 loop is CASSLAQLAGDTDTQYF. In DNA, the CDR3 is TGTGCCAGCAGCTTAGCCCAACTAGCGGGGGACACAGATACGCAGTATTTT. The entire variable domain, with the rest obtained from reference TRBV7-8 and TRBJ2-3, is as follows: GAGVSQSPRYKVAKRGQDVALRCDPISGHVSLFWYQQALGQGPEFLTYFQNEAQLDKSGLPSDRFFAERPEGSVSTLKIQRTQQEDSAVYLCASSLAQLAGDTDTQYFGPGTRLTVL.